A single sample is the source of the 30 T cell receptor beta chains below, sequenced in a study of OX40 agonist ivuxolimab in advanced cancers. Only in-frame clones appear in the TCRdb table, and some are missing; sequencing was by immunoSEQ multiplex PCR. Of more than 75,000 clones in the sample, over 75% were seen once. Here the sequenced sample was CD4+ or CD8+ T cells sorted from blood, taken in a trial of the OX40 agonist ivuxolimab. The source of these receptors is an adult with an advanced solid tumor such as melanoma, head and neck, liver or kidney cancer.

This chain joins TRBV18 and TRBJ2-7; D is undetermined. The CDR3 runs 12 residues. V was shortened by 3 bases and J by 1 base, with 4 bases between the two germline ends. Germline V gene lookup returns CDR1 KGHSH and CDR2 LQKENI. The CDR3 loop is CASSPESYEQYF. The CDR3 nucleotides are TGTGCCAGCTCACCCGAATCCTACGAGCAGTACTTC. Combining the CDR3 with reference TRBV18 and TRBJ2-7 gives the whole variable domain NAGVMQNPRHLVRRRGQEARLRCSPMKGHSHVYWYRQLPEEGLKFMVYLQKENIIDESGMPKERFSAEFPKEGPSILRIQQVVRGDSAAYFCASSPESYEQYFGPGTRLTVT.

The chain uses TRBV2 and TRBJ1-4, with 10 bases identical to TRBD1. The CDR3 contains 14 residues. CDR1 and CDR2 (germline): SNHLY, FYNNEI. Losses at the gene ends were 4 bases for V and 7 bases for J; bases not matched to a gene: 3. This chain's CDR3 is CASSGTGGVEKLFF. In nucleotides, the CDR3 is TGTGCCAGCAGTGGGACAGGGGGAGTTGAAAAACTGTTTTTT.

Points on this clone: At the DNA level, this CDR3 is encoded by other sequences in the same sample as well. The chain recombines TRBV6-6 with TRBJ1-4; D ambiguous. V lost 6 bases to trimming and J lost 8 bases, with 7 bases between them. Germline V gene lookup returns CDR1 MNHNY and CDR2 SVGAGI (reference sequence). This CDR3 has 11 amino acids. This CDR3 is CASRGGEKLFF. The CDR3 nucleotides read TGTGCCAGCAGGGGTGGGGAAAAACTGTTTTTT.

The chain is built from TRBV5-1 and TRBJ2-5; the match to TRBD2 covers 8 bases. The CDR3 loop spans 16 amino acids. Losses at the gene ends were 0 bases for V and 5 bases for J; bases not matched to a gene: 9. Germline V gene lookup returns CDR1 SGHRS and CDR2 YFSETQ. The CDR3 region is CASSLEAGGAWETQYF. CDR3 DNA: TGCGCCAGCAGCTTGGAGGCGGGGGGCGCTTGGGAGACCCAGTACTTC.

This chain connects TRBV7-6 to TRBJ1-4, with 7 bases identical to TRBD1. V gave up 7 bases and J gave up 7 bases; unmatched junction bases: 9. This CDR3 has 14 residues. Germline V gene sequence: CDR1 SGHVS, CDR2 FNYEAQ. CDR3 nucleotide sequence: TGTGCCAGCACCGCGGACAGGAGGGGTGAAAAACTGTTTTTT. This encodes CASTADRRGEKLFF.

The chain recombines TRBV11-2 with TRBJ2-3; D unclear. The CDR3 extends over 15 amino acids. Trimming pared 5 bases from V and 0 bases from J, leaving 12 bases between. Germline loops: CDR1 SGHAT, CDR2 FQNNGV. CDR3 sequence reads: CASSRATDSTDTQYF. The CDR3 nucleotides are TGTGCCAGCAGCCGCGCGACGGATAGCACAGATACGCAGTATTTT.

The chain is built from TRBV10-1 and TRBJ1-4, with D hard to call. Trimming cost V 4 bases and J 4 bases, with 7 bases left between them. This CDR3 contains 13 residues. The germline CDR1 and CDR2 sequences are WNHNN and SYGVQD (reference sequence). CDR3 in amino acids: CASSVGSNEKLFF. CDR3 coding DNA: TGCGCCAGCAGTGTAGGGAGTAATGAAAAACTGTTTTTT.

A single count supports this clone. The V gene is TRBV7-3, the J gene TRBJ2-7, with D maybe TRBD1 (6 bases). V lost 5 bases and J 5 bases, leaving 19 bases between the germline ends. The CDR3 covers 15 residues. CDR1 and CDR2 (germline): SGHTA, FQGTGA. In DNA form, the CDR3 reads TGTGCCAGCAGCCCTTGGTCGACAGGTCTTAACGAGCAGTACTTC. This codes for CASSPWSTGLNEQYF.

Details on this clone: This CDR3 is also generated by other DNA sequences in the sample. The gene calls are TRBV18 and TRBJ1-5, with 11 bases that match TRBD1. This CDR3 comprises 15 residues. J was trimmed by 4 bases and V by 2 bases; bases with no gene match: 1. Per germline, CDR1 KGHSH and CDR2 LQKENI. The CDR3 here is CASSPGTGGNQPQHF. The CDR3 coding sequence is TGTGCCAGCTCACCAGGGACAGGGGGTAATCAGCCCCAGCATTTT.

CDR3 coding DNA: TGTGCCAGCAGCCCAACTAGCGGAGTTACCTACGAGCAGTACTTC. Its translation: CASSPTSGVTYEQYF. The rearrangement joins TRBV9 to TRBJ2-7; TRBD2 matches 8 bases. Germline trimming cut 4 bases from V and 2 bases from J; bases unmatched to any gene: 8. The CDR3 is 15 residues long. Germline V gene data show CDR1 as SGDLS and CDR2 as YYNGEE.

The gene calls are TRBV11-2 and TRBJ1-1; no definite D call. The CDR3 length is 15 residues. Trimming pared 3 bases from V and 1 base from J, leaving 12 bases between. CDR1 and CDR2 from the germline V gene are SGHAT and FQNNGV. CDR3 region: CASSFRLVSNTEAFF. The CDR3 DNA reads TGTGCCAGCAGCTTCAGATTGGTTTCGAACACTGAAGCTTTCTTT.

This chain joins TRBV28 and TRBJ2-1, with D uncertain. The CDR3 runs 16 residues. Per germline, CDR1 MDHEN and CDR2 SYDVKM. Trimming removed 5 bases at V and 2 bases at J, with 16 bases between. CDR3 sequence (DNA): TGTGCCAGCAGTCCCCATGGAGCGCCCCCCTACAATGAGCAGTTCTTC. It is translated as CASSPHGAPPYNEQFF.

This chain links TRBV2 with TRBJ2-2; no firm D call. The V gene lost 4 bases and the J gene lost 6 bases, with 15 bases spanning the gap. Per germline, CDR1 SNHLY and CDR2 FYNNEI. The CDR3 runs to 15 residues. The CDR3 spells CASSGRVVAAGELFF. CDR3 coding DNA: TGTGCCAGCAGTGGAAGGGTCGTGGCGGCCGGGGAGCTGTTTTTT.

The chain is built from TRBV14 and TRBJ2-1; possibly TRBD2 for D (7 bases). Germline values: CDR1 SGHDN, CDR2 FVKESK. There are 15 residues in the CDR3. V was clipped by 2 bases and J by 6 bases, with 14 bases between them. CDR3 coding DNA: TGTGCCAGCAGCCAAAGGGCGGGGGCTATCAATGAGCAGTTCTTC. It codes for CASSQRAGAINEQFF.

Here the CDR3 DNA reads TGTGCCAGCAGTGAAGAAGCAGGGGCACGAGAGACCCAGTACTTC. Protein: CASSEEAGARETQYF. The rearrangement joins TRBV6-1 to TRBJ2-5, with D possibly TRBD1 on 6 matching bases. Trimming cost V 1 base and J 4 bases, with 13 bases left between them. CDR1 and CDR2 (germline): MNHNS, SASEGT. The CDR3 is 15 residues long.

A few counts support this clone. In DNA form, the CDR3 reads TGTGCCAGCAGCCCCTCTGGCCAGCCCCAGCATTTT. Translating gives CASSPSGQPQHF. This chain connects TRBV7-2 to TRBJ1-5; no reliable D call. The CDR3 is made up of 12 amino acids. V was clipped by 5 bases and J by 7 bases, with 9 bases between them. The germline CDR1 and CDR2 sequences are SGHTA and FQGNSA.

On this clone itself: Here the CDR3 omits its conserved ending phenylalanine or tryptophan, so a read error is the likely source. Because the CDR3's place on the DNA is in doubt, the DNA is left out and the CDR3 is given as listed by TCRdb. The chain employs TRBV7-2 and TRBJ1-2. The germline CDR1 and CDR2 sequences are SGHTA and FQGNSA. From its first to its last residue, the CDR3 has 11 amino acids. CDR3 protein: CASSPGTLITL.

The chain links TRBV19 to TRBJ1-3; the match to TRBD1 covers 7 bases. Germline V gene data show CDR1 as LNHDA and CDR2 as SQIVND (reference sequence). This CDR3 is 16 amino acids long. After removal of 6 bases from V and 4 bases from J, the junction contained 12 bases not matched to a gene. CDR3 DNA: TGTGCCAGTAGCCGAAGGACAGGCGCGGGAGGAAACACCATATATTTT. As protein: CASSRRTGAGGNTIYF. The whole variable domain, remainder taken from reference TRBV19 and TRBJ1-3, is DGGITQSPKYLFRKEGQNVTLSCEQNLNHDAMYWYRQDPGQGLRLIYYSQIVNDFQKGDIAEGYSVSREKKESFPLTVTSAQKNPTAFYLCASSRRTGAGGNTIYFGEGSWLTVV.

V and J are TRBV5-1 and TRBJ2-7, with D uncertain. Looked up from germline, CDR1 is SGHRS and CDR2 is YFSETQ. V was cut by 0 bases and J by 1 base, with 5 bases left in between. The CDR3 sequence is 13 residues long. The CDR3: CASSLGASYEQYF. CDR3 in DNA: TGCGCCAGCAGCTTGGGGGCATCCTACGAGCAGTACTTC.

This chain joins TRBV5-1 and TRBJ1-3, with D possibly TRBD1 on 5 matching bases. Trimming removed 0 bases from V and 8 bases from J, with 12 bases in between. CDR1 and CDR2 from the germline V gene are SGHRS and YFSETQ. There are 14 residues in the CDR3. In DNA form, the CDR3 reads TGCGCCAGCAGCTTGGGAGGGGTGGAGGACACCATATATTTT. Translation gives CASSLGGVEDTIYF. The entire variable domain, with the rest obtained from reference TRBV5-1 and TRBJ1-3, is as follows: KAGVTQTPRYLIKTRGQQVTLSCSPISGHRSVSWYQQTPGQGLQFLFEYFSETQRNKGNFPGRFSGRQFSNSRSEMNVSTLELGDSALYLCASSLGGVEDTIYFGEGSWLTVV.

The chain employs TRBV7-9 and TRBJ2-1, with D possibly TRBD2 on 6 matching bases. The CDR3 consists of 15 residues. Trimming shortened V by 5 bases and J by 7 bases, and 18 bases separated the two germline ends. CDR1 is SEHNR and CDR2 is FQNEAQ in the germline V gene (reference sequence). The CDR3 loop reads CASSRDLAGLNEQFF. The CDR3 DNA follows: TGTGCCAGCAGCCGCGACTTGGCGGGGTTGAATGAGCAGTTCTTC.

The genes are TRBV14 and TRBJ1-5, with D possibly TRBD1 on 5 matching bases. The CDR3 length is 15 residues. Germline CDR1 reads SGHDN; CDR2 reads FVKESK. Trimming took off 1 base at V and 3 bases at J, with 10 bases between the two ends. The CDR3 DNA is TGTGCCAGCAGCCAAGGGTCAGGGCTCAATCAGCCCCAGCATTTT. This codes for CASSQGSGLNQPQHF.

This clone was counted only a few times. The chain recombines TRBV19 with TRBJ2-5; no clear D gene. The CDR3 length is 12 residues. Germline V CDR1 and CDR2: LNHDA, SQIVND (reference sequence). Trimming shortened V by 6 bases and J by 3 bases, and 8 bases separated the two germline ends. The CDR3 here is CASRGSKETQYF. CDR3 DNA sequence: TGTGCCAGTAGGGGCAGCAAAGAGACCCAGTACTTC.

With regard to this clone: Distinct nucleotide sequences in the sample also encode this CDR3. CDR3 nucleotide sequence: TGTGCCAGCAGCTTACCGAGGGGACAGTCTTCCTACGAGCAGTACGTC. Encoded protein: CASSLPRGQSSYEQYV. The chain couples TRBV5-6 to TRBJ2-7; the match to TRBD1 covers 7 bases. Unmatched junction bases numbered 9, after V lost 2 bases and J lost 1 base. The CDR3 runs 16 residues. Germline-derived CDR1 and CDR2 are SGHDT and YYEEEE.

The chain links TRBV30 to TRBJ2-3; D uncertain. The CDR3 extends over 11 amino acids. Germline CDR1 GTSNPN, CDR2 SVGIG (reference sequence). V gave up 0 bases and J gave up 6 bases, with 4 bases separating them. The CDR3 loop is CAWSVTDTQYF. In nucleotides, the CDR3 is TGTGCCTGGAGTGTAACCGATACGCAGTATTTT.

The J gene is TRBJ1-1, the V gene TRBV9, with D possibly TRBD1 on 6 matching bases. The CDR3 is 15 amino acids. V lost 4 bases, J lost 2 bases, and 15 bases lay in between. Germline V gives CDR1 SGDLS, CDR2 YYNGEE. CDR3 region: CASSISPGQNTEAFF. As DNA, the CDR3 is TGTGCCAGCAGCATCTCCCCGGGACAAAACACTGAAGCTTTCTTT.

The CDR3 sequence is CASSLEGWGGQPQHF. The CDR3 DNA reads TGTGCCAGCAGCTTAGAGGGATGGGGCGGGCAGCCCCAGCATTTT. This rearrangement joins TRBV11-2 to TRBJ1-5; D possibly corresponds to TRBD1 (5 bases). Looked up from germline, CDR1 is SGHAT and CDR2 is FQNNGV. The V end lost 0 bases, the J end lost 7 bases, and 13 bases lay between the germline ends. The CDR3 has 15 residues.

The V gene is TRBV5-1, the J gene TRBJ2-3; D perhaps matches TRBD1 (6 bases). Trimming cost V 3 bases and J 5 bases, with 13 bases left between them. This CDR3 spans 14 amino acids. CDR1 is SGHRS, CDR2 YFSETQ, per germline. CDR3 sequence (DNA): TGCGCCAGCAGCTACGAACCCAGGGGAGATACGCAGTATTTT. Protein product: CASSYEPRGDTQYF.

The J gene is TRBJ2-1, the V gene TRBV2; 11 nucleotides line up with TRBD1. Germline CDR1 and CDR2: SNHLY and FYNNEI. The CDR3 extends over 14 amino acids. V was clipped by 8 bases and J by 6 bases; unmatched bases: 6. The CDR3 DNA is TGTGCCAGCGGAGGACAGGGGGCAATCAATGAGCAGTTCTTC. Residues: CASGGQGAINEQFF.

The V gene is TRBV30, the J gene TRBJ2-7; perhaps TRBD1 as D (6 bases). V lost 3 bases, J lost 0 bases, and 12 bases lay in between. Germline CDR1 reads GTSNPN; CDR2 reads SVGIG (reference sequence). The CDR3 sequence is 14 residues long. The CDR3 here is CAWRGQIASYEQYF. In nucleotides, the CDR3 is TGTGCCTGGAGAGGACAGATAGCCTCCTACGAGCAGTACTTC.